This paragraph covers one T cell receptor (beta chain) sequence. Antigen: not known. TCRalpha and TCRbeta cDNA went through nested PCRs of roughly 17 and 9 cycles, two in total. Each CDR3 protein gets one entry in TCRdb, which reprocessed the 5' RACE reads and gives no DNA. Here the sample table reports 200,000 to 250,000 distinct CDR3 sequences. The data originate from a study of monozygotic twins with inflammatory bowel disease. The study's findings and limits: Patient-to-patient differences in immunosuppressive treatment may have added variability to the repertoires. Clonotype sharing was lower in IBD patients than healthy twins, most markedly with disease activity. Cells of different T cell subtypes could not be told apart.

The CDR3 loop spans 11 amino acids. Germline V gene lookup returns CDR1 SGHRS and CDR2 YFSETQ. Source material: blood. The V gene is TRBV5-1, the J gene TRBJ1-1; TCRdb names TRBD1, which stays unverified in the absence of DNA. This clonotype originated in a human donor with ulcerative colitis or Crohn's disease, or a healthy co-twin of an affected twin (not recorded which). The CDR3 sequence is CASSTGVEAFF.